One sample yielded the 22 T cell receptor beta chains listed below, sequenced in a study of T cell responses to AZD1222 COVID-19 vaccine. The table came from immunoSEQ multiplex PCR; TCRdb's copy has only in-frame clones and leaves some out. The sample records more than 95,000 clones, approximately 89% being singletons. Sequences were derived from peripheral blood, sampled 28 days after the second dose of the MenACWY control vaccine. The receptors originated from an adult who received the MenACWY meningococcal vaccine as a control.

V gene TRBV19 combines with J gene TRBJ1-5; no definite D call. Between the trimmed V and J ends, which lost 7 bases and 2 bases, there was a span of 6 bases. This CDR3 spans 12 amino acids. From germline, CDR1 is LNHDA and CDR2 SQIVND (reference sequence). The CDR3 loop is CASNLGNQPQHF. DNA of the CDR3: TGTGCCAGTAATCTTGGCAATCAGCCCCAGCATTTT.

The chain has TRBV29-1 and TRBJ1-2; D perhaps matches TRBD1 (6 bases). The germline CDR1 and CDR2 sequences are SQVTM and ANQGSEA. The V end lost 3 bases, the J end lost 4 bases, and 9 bases lay between the germline ends. This CDR3 has 12 residues. The CDR3 protein is CSVDRGGYGYTF. CDR3 nucleotide sequence: TGCAGCGTTGATAGGGGGGGCTATGGCTACACCTTC.

The chain recombines TRBV15 with TRBJ2-6, with 8 bases fitting TRBD1. V dropped 11 bases and J dropped 3; count of bases not matched to a gene: 6. This CDR3 has 14 residues. Germline-derived CDR1 and CDR2 are LNHNV and YYDKDF (reference sequence). As DNA, the CDR3 is TGTGCCGTCGACAGGGGAGGTGGGGCCAACGTCCTGACTTTC. This sequence encodes CAVDRGGGANVLTF.

J is TRBJ1-4 and V is TRBV14; 9 bases are shared with TRBD1. V lost 1 base, J lost 6 bases, and 6 bases stayed unmatched. Germline V gene lookup returns CDR1 SGHDN and CDR2 FVKESK. CDR3 length: 16 residues. The CDR3 DNA reads as TGTGCCAGCAGCCAAGGCTATGGACAGGGGTATGAAAAACTGTTTTTT. Translated: CASSQGYGQGYEKLFF.

The chain joins TRBV14 to TRBJ2-2, with D unresolved. Trimming pared 4 bases from V and 2 bases from J, leaving 8 bases between. CDR1 is SGHDN, CDR2 FVKESK, per germline. CDR3 size: 14 residues. CDR3 protein: CASSPGRNTGELFF. The CDR3, as DNA: TGTGCCAGCAGCCCCGGGCGAAACACCGGGGAGCTGTTTTTT. The full variable domain, in which reference TRBV14 and TRBJ2-2 provide the parts outside the CDR3, is EAGVTQFPSHSVIEKGQTVTLRCDPISGHDNLYWYRRVMGKEIKFLLHFVKESKQDESGMPNNRFLAERTGGTYSTLKVQPAELEDSGVYFCASSPGRNTGELFFGEGSRLTVL.

The rearrangement links TRBV2 to TRBJ2-7; 10 positions match TRBD2. With 8 bases clipped from V and 7 bases from J, the junction kept 8 bases outside the gene matches. The CDR3 consists of 13 residues. Germline CDR1 and CDR2: SNHLY and FYNNEI. CDR3 nucleotides: TGTGCCAGCCGCCCAGCGGGGGGGCGGGAGCAGTACTTC. Protein: CASRPAGGREQYF.

The chain recombines TRBV27 with TRBJ2-1; D gene unclear. Germline CDR1 and CDR2: MNHEY and SMNVEV (reference sequence). The CDR3 consists of 12 residues. The V end lost 3 bases, the J end lost 6 bases, and 6 bases lay between the germline ends. The CDR3 protein is CASSFGLNEQFF. As DNA, the CDR3 is TGTGCCAGCAGTTTTGGGCTCAATGAGCAGTTCTTC.

V gene TRBV10-3 combines with J gene TRBJ1-6; the D gene is possibly TRBD1 (5 bases). The CDR3 has 15 residues. Germline V gene sequence: CDR1 ENHRY, CDR2 SYGVKD. Trimming cost V 0 bases and J 5 bases, with 8 bases left between them. CDR3 coding DNA: TGTGCCATCAGTGAGTCGGGGGTGAATAATTCACCCCTCCACTTT. This sequence encodes CAISESGVNNSPLHF.

This clone was observed once. The rearrangement links TRBV4-2 to TRBJ1-6, with 8 nucleotides matching TRBD1. The CDR3 has 16 amino acids. The junction had 12 bases not matched to a gene; V was cut back by 6 bases and J by 8 bases. Germline V gives CDR1 LGHNA, CDR2 YNFKEQ. CDR3 sequence: CASRLTGEYLDSPLHF. The CDR3 nucleotides read TGTGCCAGCAGGTTGACAGGGGAGTATCTCGATTCACCCCTCCACTTT.

The rearrangement links TRBV7-2 to TRBJ2-2; D gene uncertain. The V gene's germline CDR1 is SGHTA and CDR2 FQGNSA. V was pared by 2 bases and J by 2 bases, with 9 bases between. This CDR3 is built from 15 residues. CDR3 DNA: TGTGCCAGCAGCTTAATGGTCCTTAACACCGGGGAGCTGTTTTTT. It translates to CASSLMVLNTGELFF.

This clone was detected once. The rearrangement links TRBV30 to TRBJ1-2; 10 bases match TRBD1. The V and J ends lost 2 bases and 8 bases, in that order; junction bases with no gene match: 5. CDR1 and CDR2 from the germline V gene are GTSNPN and SVGIG (reference sequence). The CDR3 has 13 residues. This CDR3 is CAWSQDRGAGYTF. The CDR3 DNA reads TGTGCCTGGAGTCAGGACAGGGGGGCCGGCTACACCTTC.

V and J are TRBV9 and TRBJ2-3; no firm D call. Germline-derived CDR1 and CDR2 are SGDLS and YYNGEE. There are 14 residues in the CDR3. V lost 0 bases and J 2 bases, leaving 7 bases between the germline ends. As DNA, the CDR3 is TGTGCCAGCAGCGTAGCGGGCGACACAGATACGCAGTATTTT. The encoded protein is CASSVAGDTDTQYF.

The chain recombines TRBV7-8 with TRBJ1-3; perhaps TRBD1 as D (6 bases). Trimming removed 2 bases from V and 3 bases from J, with 29 bases in between. There are 21 residues in the CDR3. CDR1 is SGHVS and CDR2 is FQNEAQ in the germline V gene. CDR3 DNA: TGTGCCAGCAGCTTACGGAGCGAGTCTAGGGGGGCGAGTCTAGGTGGAAACACCATATATTTT. It specifies CASSLRSESRGASLGGNTIYF.

The genes are TRBV19 and TRBJ1-2; 7 bases map to TRBD1. CDR1 and CDR2 from the germline V gene are LNHDA and SQIVND (reference sequence). This CDR3 has 12 residues. V trimming: 4 bases; J trimming: 8 bases; junction bases outside the gene matches: 4. In DNA form, the CDR3 reads TGTGCCAGTAGTACCTCGGGACAGGGCTACACCTTC. Protein: CASSTSGQGYTF.

The chain uses TRBV11-2 and TRBJ2-7; D is ambiguous. This CDR3 spans 14 amino acids. Per the germline V gene, CDR1 is SGHAT and CDR2 is FQNNGV. Trimming stripped 0 bases from V and 2 bases from J, with 8 bases between. In DNA, the CDR3 is TGTGCCAGCAGCTTAGATCTGGGCGCCTACGAGCAGTACTTC. Its protein is CASSLDLGAYEQYF.

This clone was counted only a few times. The genes are TRBV2 and TRBJ2-7; no clear D gene. The CDR3 spans 11 residues. Germline V gene data show CDR1 as SNHLY and CDR2 as FYNNEI. Trimming took 5 bases from V and 0 from J, leaving 2 bases between them. CDR3 coding DNA: TGTGCCAGCAGTCCCTCCTACGAGCAGTACTTC. It translates to CASSPSYEQYF.

J is TRBJ1-5 and V is TRBV7-8; D uncertain. CDR1 SGHVS and CDR2 FQNEAQ come from the germline V gene. V was clipped by 0 bases and J by 1 base, with 4 bases between them. The CDR3 extends over 14 amino acids. The CDR3 DNA reads as TGTGCCAGCAGCTTAGCCGGAAGCAATCAGCCCCAGCATTTT. Its protein is CASSLAGSNQPQHF.

The chain has TRBV7-2 and TRBJ1-2; no clear D. In germline, CDR1 is SGHTA, CDR2 FQGNSA. The germline V and J ends were trimmed by 1 base and 4 bases, with 13 bases remaining between them. The CDR3 covers 15 residues. The CDR3 protein is CASSLDNRSAYGYTF. CDR3 sequence (DNA): TGTGCCAGCAGCTTAGATAACCGTTCGGCCTATGGCTACACCTTC.

The chain joins TRBV28 to TRBJ1-4; D gene uncertain. In germline, CDR1 is MDHEN, CDR2 SYDVKM. The CDR3 is made up of 13 amino acids. V was cut by 8 bases and J by 3 bases, with 10 bases left in between. DNA for the CDR3: TGTGCCAGCGGTGTCTCAGCTAATGAAAAACTGTTTTTT. It yields the protein CASGVSANEKLFF.

This rearrangement joins TRBV10-3 to TRBJ1-6; D ambiguous. V was clipped by 2 bases and J by 0 bases, with 11 bases between them. Looked up from germline, CDR1 is ENHRY and CDR2 is SYGVKD. This CDR3 spans 17 amino acids. DNA of the CDR3: TGTGCCATCAGTGAGGGACTTGTCAGCTCCTATAATTCACCCCTCCACTTT. This codes for CAISEGLVSSYNSPLHF.

The chain carries TRBV18 and TRBJ2-7, with TRBD2 matching over 13 bases. The CDR3 loop spans 14 amino acids. Unmatched junction bases numbered 4, after V lost 6 bases and J lost 5 bases. From germline, CDR1 is KGHSH and CDR2 LQKENI. The CDR3: CASSSGTSGDEQYF. CDR3 DNA: TGTGCCAGCTCCTCCGGGACTAGCGGGGACGAGCAGTACTTC.

The V and J genes are TRBV6-2 or TRBV6-3 and TRBJ1-5; TRBD1 agrees at 12 bases. V dropped 2 bases and J dropped 6; count of bases not matched to a gene: 5. The CDR3 extends over 16 amino acids. In germline, CDR1 is MNHEY, CDR2 SVGEGT. CDR3 coding DNA: TGTGCCAGCAGTTACCGGGGACAGGGGGCAGGTCAGCCCCAGCATTTT. Protein sequence: CASSYRGQGAGQPQHF.